The following is a T cell receptor beta chain sequence with its context. The antigen remains unidentified. A junction end diverges from the germline sequence, so it may reflect a read error. Germline V lookup: CDR1 MNHNS, CDR2 SASEGT. The CDR3 is 13 amino acids. Three rounds of nested PCR, following a modified ARM-PCR protocol, produced the TCRbeta library. From the multiplex PCR reads, TCRdb called clonotypes with MiXCR, one entry per CDR3 protein. The data show roughly 81,000 distinct CDR3 sequences, roughly 75% seen once. These data originate in a study of tumor and adjacent non-tumor tissue in lung cancer. About the research overall: Histology: under 15 adenocarcinoma, a couple of squamous cell carcinoma, 1 small cell lung cancer. General study points: Top 100 clones took a larger repertoire share in normal lung. Compared with tumor, normal lung showed significantly lower TCR diversity.

RNA was extracted from bulk tissue without any cell sorting. Between August and November 2014, newly diagnosed, chemotherapy-naive lung cancer patients underwent thoracic surgery in China. The V gene is TRBV6-1, the J gene TRBJ2-1; D is perhaps TRBD1 (5 bases). Specimen: lung tumor tissue. The TCR sequence derives from a woman in her 70s with non-small cell lung cancer. The CDR3 is CATSSRGWDERFF. The CDR3 DNA reads as TGTGCCACCAGTTCAAGGGGATGGGATGAACGGTTCTTC.